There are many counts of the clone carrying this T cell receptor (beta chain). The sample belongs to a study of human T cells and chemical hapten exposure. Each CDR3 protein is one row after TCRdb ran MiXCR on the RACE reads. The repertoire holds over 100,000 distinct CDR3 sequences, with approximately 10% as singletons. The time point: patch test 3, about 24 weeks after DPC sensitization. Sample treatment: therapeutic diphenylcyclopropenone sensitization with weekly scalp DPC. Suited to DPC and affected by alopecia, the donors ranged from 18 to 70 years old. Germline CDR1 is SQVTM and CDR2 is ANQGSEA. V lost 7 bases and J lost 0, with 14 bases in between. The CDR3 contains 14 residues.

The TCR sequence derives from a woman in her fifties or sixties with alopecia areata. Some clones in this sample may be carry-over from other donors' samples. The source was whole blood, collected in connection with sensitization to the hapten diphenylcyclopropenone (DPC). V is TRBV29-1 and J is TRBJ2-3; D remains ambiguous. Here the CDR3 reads CSAGRLTSTDTQYF. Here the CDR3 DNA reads TGCAGCGCCGGTCGTTTGACTAGCACAGATACGCAGTATTTT.